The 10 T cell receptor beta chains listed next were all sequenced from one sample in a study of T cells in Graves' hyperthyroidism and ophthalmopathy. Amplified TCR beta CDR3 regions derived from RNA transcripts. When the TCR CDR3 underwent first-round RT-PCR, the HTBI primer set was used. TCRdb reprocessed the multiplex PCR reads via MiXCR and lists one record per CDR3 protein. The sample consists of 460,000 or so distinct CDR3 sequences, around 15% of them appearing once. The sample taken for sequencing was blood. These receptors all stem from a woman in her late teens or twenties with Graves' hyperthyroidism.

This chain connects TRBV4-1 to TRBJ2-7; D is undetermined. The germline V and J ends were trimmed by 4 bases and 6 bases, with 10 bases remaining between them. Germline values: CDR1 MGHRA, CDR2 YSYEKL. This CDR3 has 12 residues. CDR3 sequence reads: CASSPRPGEQYV. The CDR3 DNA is TGCGCCAGCAGCCCCCGTCCGGGCGAGCAGTACGTC.

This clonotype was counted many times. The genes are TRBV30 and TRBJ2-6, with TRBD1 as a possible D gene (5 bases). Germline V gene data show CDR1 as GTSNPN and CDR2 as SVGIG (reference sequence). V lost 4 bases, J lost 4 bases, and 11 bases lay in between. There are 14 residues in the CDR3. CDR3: CAWTPGYGANVLTF. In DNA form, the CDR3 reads TGTGCCTGGACCCCAGGGTACGGGGCCAACGTCCTGACTTTC.

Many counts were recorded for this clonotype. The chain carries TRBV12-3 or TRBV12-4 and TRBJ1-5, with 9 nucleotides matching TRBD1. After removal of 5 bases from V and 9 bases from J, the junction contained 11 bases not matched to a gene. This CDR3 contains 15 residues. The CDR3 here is CASSPYRGPMGPQHF. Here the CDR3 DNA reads TGTGCCAGCAGTCCCTACAGGGGGCCCATGGGGCCCCAGCATTTT.

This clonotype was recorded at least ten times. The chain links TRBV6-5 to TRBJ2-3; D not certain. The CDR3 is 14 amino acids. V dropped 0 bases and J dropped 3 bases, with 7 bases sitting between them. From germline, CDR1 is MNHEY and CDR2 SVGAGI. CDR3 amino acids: CASSYSPETDTQYF. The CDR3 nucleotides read TGTGCCAGCAGTTACTCCCCCGAGACAGATACGCAGTATTTT.

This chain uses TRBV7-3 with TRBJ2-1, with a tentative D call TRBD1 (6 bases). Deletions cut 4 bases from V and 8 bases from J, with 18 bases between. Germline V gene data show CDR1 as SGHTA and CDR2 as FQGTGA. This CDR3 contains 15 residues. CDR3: CASSSGPNREHEQFF. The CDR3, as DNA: TGTGCCAGCAGCTCGGGTCCAAACAGGGAGCATGAGCAGTTCTTC.

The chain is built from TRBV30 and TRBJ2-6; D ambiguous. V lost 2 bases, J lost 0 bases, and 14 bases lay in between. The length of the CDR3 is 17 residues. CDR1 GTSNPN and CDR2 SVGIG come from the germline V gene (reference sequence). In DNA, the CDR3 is TGTGCCTGGAGTCGGTCTTTGGGTTTCTCTGGGGCCAACGTCCTGACTTTC. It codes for CAWSRSLGFSGANVLTF.

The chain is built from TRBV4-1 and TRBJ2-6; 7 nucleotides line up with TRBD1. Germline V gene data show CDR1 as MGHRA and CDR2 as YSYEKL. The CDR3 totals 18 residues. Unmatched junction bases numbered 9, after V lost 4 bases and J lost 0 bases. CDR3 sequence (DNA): TGCGCCAGCAGCCCGTGGACAGGCTCAAGCTCTGGGGCCAACGTCCTGACTTTC. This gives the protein CASSPWTGSSSGANVLTF.

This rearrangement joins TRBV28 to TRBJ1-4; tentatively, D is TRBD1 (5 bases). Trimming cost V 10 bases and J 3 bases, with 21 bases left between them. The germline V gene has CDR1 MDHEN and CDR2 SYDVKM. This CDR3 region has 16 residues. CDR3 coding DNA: TGTGCCAACAGCATACTGGGGGTGCGGGCTAATGAAAAACTGTTTTTT. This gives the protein CANSILGVRANEKLFF.

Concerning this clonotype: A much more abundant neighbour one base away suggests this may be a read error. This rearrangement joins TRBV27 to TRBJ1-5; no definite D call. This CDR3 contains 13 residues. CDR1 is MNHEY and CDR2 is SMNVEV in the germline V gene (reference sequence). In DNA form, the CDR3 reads TGTGCCAGCAGTGCACTCACCTCTCAGCTCCAGCATTTT. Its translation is CASSALTSQLQHF.

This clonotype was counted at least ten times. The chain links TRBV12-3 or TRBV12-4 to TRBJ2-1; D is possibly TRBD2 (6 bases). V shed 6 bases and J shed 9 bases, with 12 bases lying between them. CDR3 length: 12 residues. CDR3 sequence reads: CASSPQGGEQFF. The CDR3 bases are TGTGCCAGCAGCCCTCAGGGAGGTGAGCAGTTCTTC.